Presented here are 9 T cell receptor beta chains from one specimen sequenced in a study of shared clonotypes between healthy human individuals. Profiled with immunoSEQ multiplex PCR; TCRdb holds only in-frame clones, not every one. The sample lists 110,000 or so clones; approximately 70% were seen once. Input material: memory CD8+ T cells sorted from blood. As for subset: CD45RO+ cells pooled with CCR7-negative TemRA cells. The source of these receptors is a young woman in good health.

The rearrangement links TRBV6-1 to TRBJ2-3; TRBD1 or TRBD2 may be the D gene (7 bases each). The CDR3 runs 15 residues. V was shortened by 2 bases and J by 3 bases, with 12 bases between the two germline ends. CDR1 MNHNS and CDR2 SASEGT come from the germline V gene. The CDR3 DNA reads as TGTGCCAGCAGTGAAACTCAGGGGGGGACAGATACGCAGTATTTT. Protein product: CASSETQGGTDTQYF.

This clone was seen more than once but under ten times. The chain employs TRBV27 and TRBJ2-7, with D perhaps matching TRBD1 (6 bases). CDR3 length: 14 amino acids. V dropped 2 bases and J dropped 2 bases, with 10 bases sitting between them. Germline-derived CDR1 and CDR2 are MNHEY and SMNVEV (reference sequence). The CDR3 protein is CASSLKDSTYEQYF. CDR3 DNA sequence: TGTGCCAGCAGTTTAAAGGACAGCACCTACGAGCAGTACTTC.

The V and J genes are TRBV7-8 and TRBJ1-1, with D possibly being TRBD1 (5 bases). The CDR3 contains 19 residues. V lost 3 bases to trimming and J lost 0 bases, with 23 bases between them. The germline V gene has CDR1 SGHVS and CDR2 FQNEAQ. CDR3 in amino acids: CASSLSASESWTLNTEAFF. In DNA form, the CDR3 reads TGTGCCAGCAGCTTGTCGGCCAGCGAGTCCTGGACACTGAACACTGAAGCTTTCTTT.

V usage is TRBV15 and J usage is TRBJ1-2, with D unclear. Germline V gene lookup returns CDR1 LNHNV and CDR2 YYDKDF (reference sequence). The CDR3 covers 14 residues. Trimming shortened V by 3 bases and J by 4 bases, and 12 bases separated the two germline ends. The CDR3 reads CATSRVNAGYGYTF. CDR3 nucleotides: TGTGCCACCAGCAGGGTCAATGCTGGCTATGGCTACACCTTC. The full variable domain, with the rest looked up from reference TRBV15 and TRBJ1-2, is DAMVIQNPRYQVTQFGKPVTLSCSQTLNHNVMYWYQQKSSQAPKLLFHYYDKDFNNEADTPDNFQSRRPNTSFCFLDIRSPGLGDTAMYLCATSRVNAGYGYTFGSGTRLTVV.

J is TRBJ2-3 and V is TRBV5-1, with 13 bases that match TRBD2. The CDR3 totals 16 residues. Trimming took 4 bases from V and 5 from J; bases not matched to a gene: 7. The V gene's germline CDR1 is SGHRS and CDR2 YFSETQ. CDR3 nucleotide sequence: TGCGCCAGCAGCCCTGGACTAGCGGGAGAGGTAGATACGCAGTATTTT. Translation gives CASSPGLAGEVDTQYF.

This clone appeared many times. The genes are TRBV29-1 and TRBJ2-3; 10 bases agree with TRBD1. CDR3 size: 13 residues. Per germline, CDR1 SQVTM and CDR2 ANQGSEA. J was trimmed by 8 bases and V by 6 bases; bases with no gene match: 8. Here the CDR3 reads CSVGTGDGGTQYF. In DNA form, the CDR3 reads TGCAGCGTCGGGACAGGGGATGGTGGTACGCAGTATTTT.

V and J are TRBV2 and TRBJ2-7; 9 nucleotides line up with TRBD2. CDR3 length: 15 residues. Trimming took 6 bases from V and 6 from J; bases not matched to a gene: 12. Per germline, CDR1 SNHLY and CDR2 FYNNEI. The CDR3 DNA reads as TGTGCCAGCAGGGGGGGTTTGCTAGCGGGATTCGAGCAGTACTTC. Protein sequence: CASRGGLLAGFEQYF.

The chain employs TRBV27 and TRBJ1-2, with D possibly being TRBD1 (5 bases). V was trimmed by 2 bases and J by 2 bases, leaving 18 bases between them. Germline CDR1 MNHEY, CDR2 SMNVEV (reference sequence). The CDR3 totals 17 residues. The CDR3 here is CASSLQGPLLPNYGYTF. CDR3 sequence (DNA): TGTGCCAGCAGTTTACAGGGACCCCTCCTCCCCAACTATGGCTACACCTTC.

The rearrangement links TRBV7-9 to TRBJ2-5, with TRBD2 as a possible D gene (5 bases). Germline values: CDR1 SEHNR, CDR2 FQNEAQ (reference sequence). There are 15 residues in the CDR3. Trimming removed 5 bases from V and 4 bases from J, with 17 bases in between. The CDR3 loop is CASSPPGVERETQYF. The CDR3 region has the DNA TGTGCCAGCAGCCCGCCCGGGGTGGAGAGAGAGACCCAGTACTTC.